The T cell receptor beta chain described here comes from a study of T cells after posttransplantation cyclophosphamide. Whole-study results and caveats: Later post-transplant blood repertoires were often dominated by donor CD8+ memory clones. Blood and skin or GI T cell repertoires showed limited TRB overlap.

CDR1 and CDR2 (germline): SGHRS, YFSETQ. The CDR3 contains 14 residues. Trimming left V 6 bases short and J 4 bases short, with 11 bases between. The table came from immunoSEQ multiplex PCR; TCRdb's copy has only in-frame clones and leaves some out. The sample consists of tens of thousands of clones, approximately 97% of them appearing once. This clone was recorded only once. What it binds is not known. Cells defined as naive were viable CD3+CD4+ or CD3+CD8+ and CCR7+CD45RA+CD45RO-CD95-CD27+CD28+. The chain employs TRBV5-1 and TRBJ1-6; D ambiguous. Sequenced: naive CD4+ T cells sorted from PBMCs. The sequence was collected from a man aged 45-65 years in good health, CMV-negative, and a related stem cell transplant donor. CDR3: CASKESGYNSPLHF. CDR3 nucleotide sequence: TGCGCCAGCAAGGAATCGGGGTATAATTCACCCCTCCACTTT.